Shown below are 5 T cell receptor beta chains from a single sample sequenced in a study of shared clonotypes between healthy human individuals. Data came from immunoSEQ multiplex PCR; TCRdb stores just in-frame clones and leaves some out. Among around 510,000 clones listed, approximately 95% were seen once. The sample taken for sequencing was naive CD4+ T cells sorted from blood. Subset specified: CD45RA+ positively selected. The receptors derive from a woman in her thirties in good health.

The chain recombines TRBV2 with TRBJ2-1; 11 bases match TRBD2. Germline assignment: CDR1 SNHLY and CDR2 FYNNEI. The trim removed 7 bases at V and 3 bases at J, leaving 5 bases unmatched. The CDR3 contains 15 residues. The CDR3 bases are TGTGCCAGCATTGCCGGACTAGCGGGCTACAATGAGCAGTTCTTC. Its translation is CASIAGLAGYNEQFF.

The chain uses TRBV10-3 and TRBJ2-5, with D possibly matching TRBD1 (7 bases). The CDR3 has 12 amino acids. Trimming took 10 bases from V and 5 from J, leaving 14 bases between them. The germline CDR1 and CDR2 sequences are ENHRY and SYGVKD. The CDR3 reads CATTAGGETQYF. For the CDR3, the DNA is TGTGCCACCACCGCAGGGGGGGAGACCCAGTACTTC.

This clone was observed a single time. The chain employs TRBV2 and TRBJ2-1; D unresolved. This CDR3 comprises 11 residues. Trimming pared 6 bases from V and 9 bases from J, leaving 9 bases between. Germline V gene data show CDR1 as SNHLY and CDR2 as FYNNEI. The CDR3 loop is CASRRETEQFF. CDR3 DNA sequence: TGTGCCAGCAGGCGCGAGACTGAGCAGTTCTTC.

This chain uses TRBV18 with TRBJ1-2; D remains unclear. The CDR3 loop spans 18 amino acids. CDR1 and CDR2 (germline): KGHSH, LQKENI. V was pared by 1 base and J by 5 bases, with 23 bases between. The CDR3 reads CASSPQTTGGAAIYGYTF. DNA for the CDR3: TGTGCCAGCTCACCACAAACGACCGGTGGAGCAGCTATATATGGCTACACCTTC.

The chain combines TRBV7-3 with TRBJ2-5; tentative D call: TRBD2 (5 bases). The germline gives CDR1 SGHTA, CDR2 FQGTGA. The CDR3 runs to 13 residues. V was trimmed by 6 bases and J by 4 bases, leaving 12 bases between them. The CDR3 protein is CASSRLRGETQYF. CDR3 nucleotides: TGTGCCAGCAGTCGACTCCGGGGAGAGACCCAGTACTTC.